This is a list of T cell receptor beta chains from one sample in a study of cytomegalovirus exposure and HLA in healthy donors. The repertoire was sequenced with immunoSEQ multiplex PCR; TCRdb's copy has only in-frame clones and lacks some. The sample comprises 100,000 or so clones, about 77% of which are singletons, and over 4% rests with the top ten. The sequenced material came from PBMCs. Receptors originate from a woman aged 18-29 years in good health and CMV-seropositive. Each CDR3 is given with its conserved first and last residue. Fields, in order: V gene, clone size, J gene, D gene, CDR3 DNA, CDR3 protein. The D gene is left open where the match is weak. Size is stated for part of the rows, as once, few or many counts, or as a class when the clone is expanded.

TRBV4-3	few	TRBJ1-4	TRBD1	TGCGCCAGCAGCCCCGGACAGGGGGCGGGAAGTGAAAAACTGTTTTTT	CASSPGQGAGSEKLFF
TRBV6-1	NA	TRBJ2-1	NA	TGTGCCAGCAGTGAAGGGGGTACTAGCTTGTATGAGCAGTTCTTC	CASSEGGTSLYEQFF
TRBV4-2	NA	TRBJ1-1	NA	TGTGCCAGCAGCCAAGACGAGGAGATGAACACTGAAGCTTTCTTT	CASSQDEEMNTEAFF
TRBV6-5	NA	TRBJ2-3	NA	TGTGCCAGCGGTCGGGCAGATACGCAGTATTTT	CASGRADTQYF
TRBV18	NA	TRBJ1-1	NA	TGTGCCAGCTCACCAGGACAGATGAACACTGAAGCTTTCTTT	CASSPGQMNTEAFF
TRBV7-8	NA	TRBJ1-3	TRBD1	TGTGCCAGCAGCTTAGGGGGACAGGCTGGAAACACCATATATTTT	CASSLGGQAGNTIYF
TRBV4-3	NA	TRBJ2-3	NA	TGCGCCAGCAGCCAAGACTTCTCACCTATCACAGATACGCAGTATTTT	CASSQDFSPITDTQYF
TRBV15	NA	TRBJ1-4	NA	TGTGCCACCAGCGAGACAGATAATGAAAAACTGTTTTTT	CATSETDNEKLFF
TRBV7-9	NA	TRBJ2-7	TRBD1	TGTGCCAGCAGCACGCCTTCGACAGGGCTCGGCGAGCAGTACTTC	CASSTPSTGLGEQYF
TRBV19	NA	TRBJ2-1	NA	TGTGCCAGTAGTAAGGGGGAGTTTATCGGGTGGGATGAGCAGTTCTTC	CASSKGEFIGWDEQFF
TRBV5-4	NA	TRBJ2-7	TRBD1	TGTGCCAGCAGCTTCGGACAGGACCCCTACGAGCAGTACTTC	CASSFGQDPYEQYF
TRBV9	NA	TRBJ1-1	NA	TGTGCCAGCAGCGTCGCGACAGTCTTATACACTGAAGCTTTCTTT	CASSVATVLYTEAFF
TRBV5-4	NA	TRBJ2-7	TRBD1	TGTGCCAGCAGCTCTTTGGCAGGGGGGCAGTACTTC	CASSSLAGGQYF
TRBV11-3	NA	TRBJ2-1	TRBD2	TGTGCCAGCAGCTTCGGGGGGGACTCCTACAATGAGCAGTTCTTC	CASSFGGDSYNEQFF
TRBV6-6	NA	TRBJ1-5	NA	TGTGCCAGTGTCTCAGGGATTCAGCCCCAGCATTTT	CASVSGIQPQHF